Included here is one TCR beta chain sequence, with context. As yet, its antigen is unknown. The entry originates in a study of T cell repertoires and HLA-DP antigens. About the research overall: Sorted CD137+CD4+ samples averaged around 230 ng DNA; pre-culture CD4+ samples, 1,000 to 1,500 ng.

Primers targeted 54 TRBV and 13 TRBJ segments. The table came from immunoSEQ multiplex PCR; TCRdb's copy has only in-frame clones and leaves some out. The sample has over 60,000 clones; 80% are singletons. The CDR3 extends over 14 amino acids. The V end was cut by 5 bases, the J end by 2 bases, with 12 bases between. Germline lookup yields CDR1 LNHDA and CDR2 SQIVND (reference sequence). This sequence joins TRBV19 and TRBJ1-1; D unclear. The sequenced sample consisted of CD4+ T cells from PBMCs. This clonotype was sampled from a man aged 55-75 years in good health and CMV-seronegative. Here the CDR3 reads CASSRNLVNTEAFF. The CDR3 region has the DNA TGTGCCAGTAGTCGGAACCTCGTCAACACTGAAGCTTTCTTT.